A single sample is the source of the 18 T cell receptor beta chains below, sequenced in a study of blood T cell repertoires in COVID-19. Measured with immunoSEQ multiplex PCR; TCRdb has only the in-frame clones, and not every one. Of 200,000 or so clones listed, roughly nine tenths are singletons. The sample was peripheral blood. These receptors were taken from a man between 65 and 85 years old with active or convalescent COVID-19.

V gene TRBV7-9 combines with J gene TRBJ2-3; D is possibly TRBD2 (7 bases). Trimming took 4 bases from V and 2 from J, leaving 25 bases between them. CDR1 and CDR2 (germline): SEHNR, FQNEAQ (reference sequence). The CDR3 has 19 amino acids. Here the CDR3 reads CASSWGGAGAGAITDTQYF. The DNA of the CDR3 is TGTGCCAGCAGCTGGGGTGGGGCGGGGGCGGGGGCAATCACAGATACGCAGTATTTT.

The chain is built from TRBV7-8 and TRBJ2-7; 13 positions match TRBD2. The ends lost 0 bases at V and 3 bases at J; junction bases unmatched: 5. CDR1 is SGHVS, CDR2 FQNEAQ, per germline. This CDR3 region has 17 residues. This chain's CDR3 is CASSLAARTSGGYEQYF. CDR3 nucleotide sequence: TGTGCCAGCAGCTTAGCGGCAAGGACTAGCGGGGGCTACGAGCAGTACTTC.

The chain couples TRBV28 to TRBJ1-5; 8 nucleotides agree with TRBD1. CDR1 is MDHEN and CDR2 is SYDVKM in the germline V gene. This CDR3 has 14 residues. V was pared by 1 base and J by 6 bases, with 2 bases of the junction left unmatched. CDR3 coding DNA: TGTGCCAGCAGTTTATCTACAGGGGGTCAGCCCCAGCATTTT. It specifies CASSLSTGGQPQHF. Complete variable domain (other parts from reference TRBV28 and TRBJ1-5): DVKVTQSSRYLVKRTGEKVFLECVQDMDHENMFWYRQDPGLGLRLIYFSYDVKMKEKGDIPEGYSVSREKKERFSLILESASTNQTSMYLCASSLSTGGQPQHFGDGTRLSIL.

This clone has a single count. The rearrangement uses TRBV29-1 and TRBJ1-5; possibly TRBD1 for D (5 bases). This CDR3 has 14 residues. V was clipped by 4 bases and J by 4 bases, with 14 bases between them. CDR1 and CDR2 from the germline V gene are SQVTM and ANQGSEA. This CDR3 reads CSVAPGGRNQPQHF. DNA for the CDR3: TGCAGCGTTGCCCCCGGGGGTCGAAATCAGCCCCAGCATTTT.

The chain recombines TRBV6-5 with TRBJ2-7; TRBD2 is a possible D gene (6 bases). Germline V gene data show CDR1 as MNHEY and CDR2 as SVGAGI. Trimming pared 6 bases from V and 6 bases from J, leaving 18 bases between. This CDR3 has 14 amino acids. The CDR3 is CASRAPGGLREQYF. DNA of the CDR3: TGTGCCAGCAGGGCGCCCGGGGGTCTTCGCGAGCAGTACTTC.

This sequence joins TRBV19 and TRBJ1-1; no definite D call. Between the trimmed V and J ends, which lost 8 bases and 4 bases, there was a span of 14 bases. The CDR3 length is 13 residues. Germline loops: CDR1 LNHDA, CDR2 SQIVND (reference sequence). CDR3 bases: TGTGCCAGTCGGACCGCGGGCATCACTGAAGCTTTCTTT. Protein sequence: CASRTAGITEAFF.

The chain employs TRBV7-8 and TRBJ2-7, with D maybe TRBD1 (7 bases). CDR1 is SGHVS, CDR2 FQNEAQ, per germline. CDR3 length equals 13 residues. The germline V and J ends were trimmed by 5 bases and 2 bases, with 10 bases remaining between them. CDR3 DNA sequence: TGTGCCAGCAGCCGCGGGACAGCCTACGAGCAGTACTTC. Translated: CASSRGTAYEQYF.

This sequence joins TRBV5-6 and TRBJ1-6; TRBD1 agrees at 7 bases. The CDR3 contains 17 residues. Germline assignment: CDR1 SGHDT and CDR2 YYEEEE. After removal of 4 bases from V and 7 bases from J, the junction contained 14 bases not matched to a gene. CDR3: CASSLLMDRTTNSPLHF. The CDR3, as DNA: TGTGCCAGCAGCCTACTAATGGACAGGACAACGAATTCACCCCTCCACTTT.

The chain recombines TRBV6-5 with TRBJ2-2; 7 nucleotides agree with TRBD2. CDR1 MNHEY and CDR2 SVGAGI come from the germline V gene. The CDR3 extends over 14 amino acids. The V segment lost 5 bases and the J segment 4 bases; nucleotides outside the gene matches: 4. CDR3 bases: TGTGCCAGCAGTCCGTCGGGGGGCACCGGGGAGCTGTTTTTT. Amino acid sequence: CASSPSGGTGELFF.

This chain uses TRBV5-6 with TRBJ2-3; 8 bases are shared with TRBD2. J lost 0 bases, V lost 2 bases, and 5 bases had no gene match. The CDR3 is 16 amino acids. Germline CDR1 and CDR2: SGHDT and YYEEEE. CDR3 sequence (DNA): TGTGCCAGCAGCTTCTTAGCGGGGACTAGCACAGATACGCAGTATTTT. As protein: CASSFLAGTSTDTQYF.

The V call is TRBV14, the J call TRBJ1-3; D is undetermined. The germline gives CDR1 SGHDN, CDR2 FVKESK. Trimming took 0 bases from V and 9 from J, leaving 12 bases between them. This CDR3 contains 14 residues. The CDR3 sequence: CASSQESGFGTIYF. In DNA, the CDR3 is TGTGCCAGCAGCCAAGAAAGCGGGTTTGGCACCATATATTTT. Variable domain in full (rest from reference TRBV14 and TRBJ1-3): EAGVTQFPSHSVIEKGQTVTLRCDPISGHDNLYWYRRVMGKEIKFLLHFVKESKQDESGMPNNRFLAERTGGTYSTLKVQPAELEDSGVYFCASSQESGFGTIYFGEGSWLTVV.

The V call is TRBV4-1, the J call TRBJ2-1; a possible D gene is TRBD1 (6 bases). The V end lost 4 bases, the J end lost 13 bases, and 23 bases lay between the germline ends. The CDR3 is 15 residues long. Germline CDR1 and CDR2: MGHRA and YSYEKL. CDR3 coding DNA: TGCGCCAGCAGCCTAAGAGAGTTCTTACCGGGACATCAGTTCTTC. Amino acids: CASSLREFLPGHQFF.

This chain connects TRBV5-1 to TRBJ2-3; D might be TRBD2 (6 bases). CDR1 is SGHRS and CDR2 is YFSETQ in the germline V gene. V was clipped by 0 bases and J by 1 base, with 12 bases between them. CDR3 length: 16 amino acids. The CDR3 spells CASSLVPGEGTDTQYF. CDR3 bases: TGCGCCAGCAGCTTGGTACCGGGAGAGGGCACAGATACGCAGTATTTT.

The chain recombines TRBV28 with TRBJ1-1; 7 positions match TRBD1. Germline CDR1 reads MDHEN; CDR2 reads SYDVKM. Trimming removed 7 bases from V and 4 bases from J; junction bases left unmatched: 9. CDR3 length equals 14 residues. DNA of the CDR3: TGTGCCAGCACCCCGGGACAGCCAGCCACTGAAGCTTTCTTT. Residues: CASTPGQPATEAFF.

This chain uses TRBV29-1 with TRBJ2-5; D perhaps matches TRBD1 (6 bases). Trimming pared 7 bases from V and 5 bases from J, leaving 20 bases between. Germline V gene sequence: CDR1 SQVTM, CDR2 ANQGSEA. The CDR3 is 14 amino acids. CDR3 nucleotides: TGCAGCGCCAGGGGACACCCTAAGAGGGAGACCCAGTACTTC. Its translation is CSARGHPKRETQYF.

This chain links TRBV7-2 with TRBJ2-1; D is uncertain. This CDR3 spans 15 amino acids. V lost 5 bases to trimming and J lost 1 base, with 12 bases between them. CDR1 and CDR2 from the germline V gene are SGHTA and FQGNSA. CDR3 residues: CASSPRPASYNEQFF. CDR3 nucleotides: TGTGCCAGCAGCCCGCGGCCGGCTTCCTACAATGAGCAGTTCTTC.

The chain combines TRBV5-1 with TRBJ2-7; possible D gene TRBD1, 6 bases. V gave up 1 base and J gave up 0 bases, with 14 bases separating them. The CDR3 consists of 16 residues. Germline V gene lookup returns CDR1 SGHRS and CDR2 YFSETQ. The DNA of the CDR3 is TGCGCCAGCAGCTTGTACAGGGCGACAAACTCCTACGAGCAGTACTTC. Protein product: CASSLYRATNSYEQYF.

The CDR3 coding sequence is TGCGCCAGCAGTGGACTAGCGGGAAGCACAGATACGCAGTATTTT. This gives the protein CASSGLAGSTDTQYF. The chain is built from TRBV10-1 and TRBJ2-3; 11 bases match TRBD2. CDR3 size: 15 residues. Trimming cost V 4 bases and J 0 bases; bases outside gene matches: 0. From germline, CDR1 is WNHNN and CDR2 SYGVQD (reference sequence).